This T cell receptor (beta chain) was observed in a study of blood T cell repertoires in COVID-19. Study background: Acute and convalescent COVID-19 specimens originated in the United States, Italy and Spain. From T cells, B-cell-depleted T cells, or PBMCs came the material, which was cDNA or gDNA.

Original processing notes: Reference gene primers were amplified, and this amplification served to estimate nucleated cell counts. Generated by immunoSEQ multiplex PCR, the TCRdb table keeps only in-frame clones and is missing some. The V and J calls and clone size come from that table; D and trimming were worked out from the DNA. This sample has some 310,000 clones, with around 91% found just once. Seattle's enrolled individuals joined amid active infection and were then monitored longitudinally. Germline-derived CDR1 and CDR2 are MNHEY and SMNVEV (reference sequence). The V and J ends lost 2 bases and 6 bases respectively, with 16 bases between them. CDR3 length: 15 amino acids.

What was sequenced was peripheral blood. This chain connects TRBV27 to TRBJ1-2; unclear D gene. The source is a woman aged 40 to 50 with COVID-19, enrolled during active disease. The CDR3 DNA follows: TGTGCCAGCAGTTTAGTTCCCGGGAGGAAGAATGGCTACACCTTC. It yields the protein CASSLVPGRKNGYTF.